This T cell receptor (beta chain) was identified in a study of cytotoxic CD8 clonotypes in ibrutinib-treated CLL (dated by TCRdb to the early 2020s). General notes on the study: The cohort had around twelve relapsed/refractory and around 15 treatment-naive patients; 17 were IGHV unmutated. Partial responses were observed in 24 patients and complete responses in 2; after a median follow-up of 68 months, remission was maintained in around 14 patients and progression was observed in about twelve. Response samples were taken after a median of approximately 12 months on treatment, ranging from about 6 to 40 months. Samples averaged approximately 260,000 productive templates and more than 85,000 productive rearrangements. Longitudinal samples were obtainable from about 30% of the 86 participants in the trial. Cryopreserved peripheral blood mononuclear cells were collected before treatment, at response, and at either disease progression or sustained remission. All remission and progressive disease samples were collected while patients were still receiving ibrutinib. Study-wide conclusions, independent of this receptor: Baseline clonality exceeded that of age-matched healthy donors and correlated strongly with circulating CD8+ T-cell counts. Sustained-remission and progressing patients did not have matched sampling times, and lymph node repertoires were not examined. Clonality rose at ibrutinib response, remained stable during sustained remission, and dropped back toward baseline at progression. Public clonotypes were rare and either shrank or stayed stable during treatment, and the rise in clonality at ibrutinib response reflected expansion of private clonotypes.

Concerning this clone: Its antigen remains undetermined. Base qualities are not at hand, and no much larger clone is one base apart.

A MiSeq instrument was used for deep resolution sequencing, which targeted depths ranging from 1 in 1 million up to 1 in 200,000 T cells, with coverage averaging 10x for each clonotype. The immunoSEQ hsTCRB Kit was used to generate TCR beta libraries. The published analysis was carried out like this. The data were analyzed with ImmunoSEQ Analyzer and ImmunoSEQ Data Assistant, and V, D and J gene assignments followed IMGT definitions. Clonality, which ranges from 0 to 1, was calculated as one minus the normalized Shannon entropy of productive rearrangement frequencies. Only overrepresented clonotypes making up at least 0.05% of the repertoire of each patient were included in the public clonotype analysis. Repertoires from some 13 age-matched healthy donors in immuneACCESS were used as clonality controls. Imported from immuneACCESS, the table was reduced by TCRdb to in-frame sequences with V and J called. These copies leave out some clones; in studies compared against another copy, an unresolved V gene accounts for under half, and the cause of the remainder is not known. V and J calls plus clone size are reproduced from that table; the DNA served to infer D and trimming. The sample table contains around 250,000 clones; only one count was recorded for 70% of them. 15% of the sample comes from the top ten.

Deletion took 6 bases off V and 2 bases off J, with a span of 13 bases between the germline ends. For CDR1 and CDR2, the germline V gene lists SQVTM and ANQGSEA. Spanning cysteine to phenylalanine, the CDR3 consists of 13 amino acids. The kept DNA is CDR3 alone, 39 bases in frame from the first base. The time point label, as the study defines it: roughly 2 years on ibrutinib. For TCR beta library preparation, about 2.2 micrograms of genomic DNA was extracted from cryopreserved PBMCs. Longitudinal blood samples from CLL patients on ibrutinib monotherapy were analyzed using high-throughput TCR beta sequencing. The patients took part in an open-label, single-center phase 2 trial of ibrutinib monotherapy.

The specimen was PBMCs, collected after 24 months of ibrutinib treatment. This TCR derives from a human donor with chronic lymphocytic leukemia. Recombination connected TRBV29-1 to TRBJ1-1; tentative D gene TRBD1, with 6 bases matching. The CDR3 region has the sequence CSVAGTQNTEAFF. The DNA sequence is TGCAGCGTCGCAGGGACACAAAACACTGAAGCTTTCTTT.